This TCR beta chain was sequenced in a study of blood T cell repertoires in COVID-19. The method was immunoSEQ multiplex PCR; TCRdb's version includes in-frame clones alone and lacks a portion of them. The table records about 250,000 clones, around 89% of them present only once. Two consecutive negative NP/OP PCR tests, clearance, or resolved symptoms defined Cohort 3 recovery. The V end was cut by 6 bases, the J end by 6 bases, with 18 bases between. The CDR3 is 15 residues long. The germline V gene has CDR1 MNHEY and CDR2 SMNVEV (reference sequence). This rearrangement joins TRBV27 to TRBJ2-1, with D perhaps TRBD1 (6 bases). The sequence was obtained from a man in his forties who had recovered from COVID-19. Sequences were obtained from PBMCs or T cells enriched from blood (not recorded which). This CDR3 reads CASSQSQGIGNEQFF. CDR3 sequence (DNA): TGTGCCAGCAGCCAATCGCAGGGGATTGGCAATGAGCAGTTCTTC.